This T cell receptor (beta chain) originates from a study of early T cells in non-severe SARS-CoV-2 infection. Study-level findings and limits: Private and CD4 specificities were missed by VDJdb matching, which favored anti-spike CD8 responses.

This clonotype was counted between two and nine times. The antigen remains unidentified. The V gene's germline CDR1 is MGHRA and CDR2 YSYEKL. The ends lost 7 bases at V and 2 bases at J; junction bases unmatched: 3. The CDR3 spans 13 residues. Unique molecular identifier tags were affixed to discrete cDNA molecules. In TCRdb, the 5' RACE reads were re-called with MiXCR into one record per CDR3 protein. The repertoire consists of about 87,000 distinct CDR3 sequences, with about 15% occurring once and the leading ten covering around 5.8%. This clonotype originated in an adult who was a healthcare worker with PCR-confirmed SARS-CoV-2 infection or an uninfected control (not recorded which). The sequenced sample consisted of whole blood. This chain uses TRBV4-1 with TRBJ2-3, with 7 nucleotides matching TRBD2. CDR3 sequence: CASTGLVTDTQYF. DNA of the CDR3: TGCGCCAGCACCGGACTAGTCACAGATACGCAGTATTTT.